This TCR beta chain was identified during a study of T cells in Graves' hyperthyroidism and ophthalmopathy. Study details: Any treatment followed the collection of peripheral blood at initial diagnosis.

TCR beta CDR3 sequences were amplified from RNA transcripts. HTBI primers were employed in a first-round RT-PCR of the TCR CDR3. TCRdb re-called the multiplex PCR reads with MiXCR, one entry per CDR3 protein. This sample has hundreds of thousands of distinct CDR3 sequences, with roughly 37% found just once. PBMCs stemmed from around 10 ml fresh peripheral blood. The CDR3 totals 15 residues. General study points: Ophthalmopathy stood apart from stable hyperthyroidism in a 13 V-J model.

As for this clonotype: Its antigen is unidentified. One end of the junction does not line up with germline, which may come from a read error.

The chain carries TRBV12-3 or TRBV12-4 and TRBJ1-6, with a weak D call TRBD1 (5 bases). The clonotype comes from a man in his late teens or twenties with Graves' hyperthyroidism. The sequenced sample was blood. Written as DNA, the CDR3 is TGTGCCGGCAGTTTGGCGGGGGAGAGGCATTCACCCCTCCACTTT. Its translation: CAGSLAGERHSPLHF.